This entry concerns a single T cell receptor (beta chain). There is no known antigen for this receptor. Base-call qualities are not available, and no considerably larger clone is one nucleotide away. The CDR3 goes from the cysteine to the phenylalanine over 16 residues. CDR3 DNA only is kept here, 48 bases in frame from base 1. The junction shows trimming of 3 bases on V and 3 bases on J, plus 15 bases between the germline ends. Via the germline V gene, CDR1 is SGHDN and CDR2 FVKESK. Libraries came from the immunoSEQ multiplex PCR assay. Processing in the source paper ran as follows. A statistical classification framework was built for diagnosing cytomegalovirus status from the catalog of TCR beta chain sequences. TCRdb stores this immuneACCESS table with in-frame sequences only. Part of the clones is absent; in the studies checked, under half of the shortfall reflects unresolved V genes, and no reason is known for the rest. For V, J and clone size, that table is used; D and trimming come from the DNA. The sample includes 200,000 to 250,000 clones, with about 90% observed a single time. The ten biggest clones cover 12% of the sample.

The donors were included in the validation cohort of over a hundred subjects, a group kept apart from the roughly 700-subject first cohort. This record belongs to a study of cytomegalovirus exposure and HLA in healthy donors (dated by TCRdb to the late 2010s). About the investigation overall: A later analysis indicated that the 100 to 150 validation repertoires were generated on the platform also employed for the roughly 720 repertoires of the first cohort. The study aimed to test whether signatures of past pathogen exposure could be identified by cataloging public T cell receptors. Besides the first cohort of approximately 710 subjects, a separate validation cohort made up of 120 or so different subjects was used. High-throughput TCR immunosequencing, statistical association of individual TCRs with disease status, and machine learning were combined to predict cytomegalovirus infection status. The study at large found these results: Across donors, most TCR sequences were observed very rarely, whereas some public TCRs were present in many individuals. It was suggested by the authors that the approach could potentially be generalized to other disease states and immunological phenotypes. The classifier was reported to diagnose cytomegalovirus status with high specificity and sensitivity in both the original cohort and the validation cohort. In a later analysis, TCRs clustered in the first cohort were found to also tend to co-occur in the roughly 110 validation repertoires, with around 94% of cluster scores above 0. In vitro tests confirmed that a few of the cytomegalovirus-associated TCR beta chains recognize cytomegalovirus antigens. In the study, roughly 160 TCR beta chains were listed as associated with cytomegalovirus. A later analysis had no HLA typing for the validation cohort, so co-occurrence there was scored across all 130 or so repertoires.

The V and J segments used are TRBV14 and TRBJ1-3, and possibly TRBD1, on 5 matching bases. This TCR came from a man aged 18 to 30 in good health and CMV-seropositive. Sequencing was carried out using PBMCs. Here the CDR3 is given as CASSQGLLGLGNTIYF. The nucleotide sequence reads TGTGCCAGCAGCCAGGGGCTTTTGGGCCTTGGAAACACCATATATTTT.